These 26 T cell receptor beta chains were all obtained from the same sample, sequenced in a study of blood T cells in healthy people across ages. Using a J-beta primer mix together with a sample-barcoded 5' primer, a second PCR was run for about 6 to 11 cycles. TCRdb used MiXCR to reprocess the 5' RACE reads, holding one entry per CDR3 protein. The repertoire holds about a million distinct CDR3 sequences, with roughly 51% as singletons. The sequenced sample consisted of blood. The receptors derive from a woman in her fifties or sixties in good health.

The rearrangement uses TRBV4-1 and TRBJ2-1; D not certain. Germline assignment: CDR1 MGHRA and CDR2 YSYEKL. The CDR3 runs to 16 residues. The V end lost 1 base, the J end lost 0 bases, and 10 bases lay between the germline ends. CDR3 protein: CASSQGGKNSYNEQFF. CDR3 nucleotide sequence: TGCGCCAGCAGCCAAGGGGGTAAGAACTCCTACAATGAGCAGTTCTTC.

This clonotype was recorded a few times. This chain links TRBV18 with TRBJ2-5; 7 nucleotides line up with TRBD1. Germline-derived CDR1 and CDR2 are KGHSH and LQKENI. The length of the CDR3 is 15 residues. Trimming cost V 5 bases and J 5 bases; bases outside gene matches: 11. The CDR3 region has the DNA TGTGCCAGCTCATCTCAGACAGGGAGTGGGGAGACCCAGTACTTC. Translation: CASSSQTGSGETQYF. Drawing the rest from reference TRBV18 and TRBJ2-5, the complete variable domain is NAGVMQNPRHLVRRRGQEARLRCSPMKGHSHVYWYRQLPEEGLKFMVYLQKENIIDESGMPKERFSAEFPKEGPSILRIQQVVRGDSAAYFCASSSQTGSGETQYFGPGTRLLVL.

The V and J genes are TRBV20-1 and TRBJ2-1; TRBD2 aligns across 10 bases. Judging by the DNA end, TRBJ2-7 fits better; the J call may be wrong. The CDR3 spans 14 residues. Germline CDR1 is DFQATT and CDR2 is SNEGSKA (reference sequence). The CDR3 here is CSAHGTSVYNEQYF. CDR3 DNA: TGCAGTGCTCATGGGACTAGCGTCTACAATGAGCAGTACTTC.

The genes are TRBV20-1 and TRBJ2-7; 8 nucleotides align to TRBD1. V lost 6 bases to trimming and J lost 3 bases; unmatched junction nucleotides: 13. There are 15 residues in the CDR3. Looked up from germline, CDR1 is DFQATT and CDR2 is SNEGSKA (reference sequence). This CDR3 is CSAYSSDGQGYEQYF. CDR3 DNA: TGCAGTGCGTATAGTTCCGATGGACAGGGCTACGAGCAGTACTTC.

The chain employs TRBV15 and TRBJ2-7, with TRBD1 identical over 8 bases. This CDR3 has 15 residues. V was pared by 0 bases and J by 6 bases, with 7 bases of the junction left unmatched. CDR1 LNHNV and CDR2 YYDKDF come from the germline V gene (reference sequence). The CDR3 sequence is CATSRDIHRGVEQYF. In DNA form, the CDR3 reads TGTGCCACCAGCAGAGATATCCACAGGGGGGTCGAGCAGTACTTC.

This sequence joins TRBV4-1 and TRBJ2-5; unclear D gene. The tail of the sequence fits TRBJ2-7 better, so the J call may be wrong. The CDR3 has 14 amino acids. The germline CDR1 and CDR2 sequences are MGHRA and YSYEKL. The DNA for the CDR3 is TGCGCCAGCAGCCAAGTGGCACGGAACTACGAGCAGTACTTC. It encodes CASSQVARNYEQYF.

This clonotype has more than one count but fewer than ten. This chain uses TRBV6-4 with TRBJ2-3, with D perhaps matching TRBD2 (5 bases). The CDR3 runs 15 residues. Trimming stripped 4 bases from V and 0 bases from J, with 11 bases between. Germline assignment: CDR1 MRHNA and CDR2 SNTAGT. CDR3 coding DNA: TGTGCCAGCAGTGTTGAGGGAACTAGCACAGATACGCAGTATTTT. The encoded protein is CASSVEGTSTDTQYF.

The CDR3 DNA sequence: TGTGCCAGCAGTTTGGGACCGGGACAGGGGAATAATTACGAGCAGTACTTC. Encoded protein: CASSLGPGQGNNYEQYF. This chain connects TRBV27 to TRBJ2-7; 10 bases are a match to TRBD1. Germline V CDR1 and CDR2: MNHEY, SMNVEV (reference sequence). This CDR3 contains 17 residues. V lost 3 bases and J lost 4; bases outside the gene matches: 12.

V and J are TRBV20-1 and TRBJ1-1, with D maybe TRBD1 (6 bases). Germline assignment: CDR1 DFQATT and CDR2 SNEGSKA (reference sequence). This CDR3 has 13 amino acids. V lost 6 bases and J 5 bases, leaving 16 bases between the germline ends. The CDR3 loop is CSAPTWGRTEAFF. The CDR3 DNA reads TGCAGTGCCCCGACGTGGGGGCGAACTGAAGCTTTCTTT.

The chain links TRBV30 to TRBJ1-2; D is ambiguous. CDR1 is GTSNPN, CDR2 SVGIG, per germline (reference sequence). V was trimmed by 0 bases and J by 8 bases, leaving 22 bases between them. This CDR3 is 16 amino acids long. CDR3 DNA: TGTGCCTGGAGTGTATCAGCGGCACCCATCGCGGGAGGCTACACCTTC. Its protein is CAWSVSAAPIAGGYTF.

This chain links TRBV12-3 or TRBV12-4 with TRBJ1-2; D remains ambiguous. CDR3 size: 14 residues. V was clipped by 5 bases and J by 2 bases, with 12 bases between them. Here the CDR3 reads CASSTTGSNYGYTF. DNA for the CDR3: TGTGCCAGCAGTACAACCGGGTCGAACTATGGCTACACCTTC.

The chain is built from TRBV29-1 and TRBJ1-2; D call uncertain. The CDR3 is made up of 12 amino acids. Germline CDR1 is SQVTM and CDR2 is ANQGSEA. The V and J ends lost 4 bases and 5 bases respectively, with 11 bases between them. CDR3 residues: CSVGEGTYGYTF. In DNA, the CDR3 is TGCAGCGTTGGTGAAGGCACGTATGGCTACACCTTC.

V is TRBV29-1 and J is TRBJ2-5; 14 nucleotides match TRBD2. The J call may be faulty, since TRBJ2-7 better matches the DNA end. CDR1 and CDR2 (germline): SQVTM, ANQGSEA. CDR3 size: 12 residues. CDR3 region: CSAGLAGAEQYF. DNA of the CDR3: TGCAGCGCGGGACTAGCGGGAGCCGAGCAGTACTTC.

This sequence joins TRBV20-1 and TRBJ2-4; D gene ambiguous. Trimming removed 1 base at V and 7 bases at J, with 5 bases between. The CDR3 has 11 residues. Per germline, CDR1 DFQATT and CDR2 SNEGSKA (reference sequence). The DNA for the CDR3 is TGCAGTGCTAGAGCGTATAACATTCAGTACTTC. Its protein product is CSARAYNIQYF.

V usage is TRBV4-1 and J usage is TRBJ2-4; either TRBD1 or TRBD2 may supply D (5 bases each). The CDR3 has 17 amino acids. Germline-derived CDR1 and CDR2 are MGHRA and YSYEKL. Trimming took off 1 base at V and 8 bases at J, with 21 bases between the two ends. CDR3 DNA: TGCGCCAGCAGCCAAGGAACGACAGCCGATCCGAGGGACATTCAGTACTTC. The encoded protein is CASSQGTTADPRDIQYF.

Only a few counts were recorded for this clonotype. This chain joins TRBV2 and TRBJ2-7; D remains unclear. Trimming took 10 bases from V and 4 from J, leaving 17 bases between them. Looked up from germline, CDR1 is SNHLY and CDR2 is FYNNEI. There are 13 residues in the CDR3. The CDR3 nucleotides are TGTGCCATCGGCCTCCGGCAAAATTACGAGCAGTACTTC. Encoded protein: CAIGLRQNYEQYF.

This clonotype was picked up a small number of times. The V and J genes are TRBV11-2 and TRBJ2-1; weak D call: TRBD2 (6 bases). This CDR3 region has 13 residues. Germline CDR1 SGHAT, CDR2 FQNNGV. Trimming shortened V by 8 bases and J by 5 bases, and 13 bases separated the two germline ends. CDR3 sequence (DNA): TGTGCCAGCGGGTGGGAGGCGGACAATGAGCAGTTCTTC. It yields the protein CASGWEADNEQFF.

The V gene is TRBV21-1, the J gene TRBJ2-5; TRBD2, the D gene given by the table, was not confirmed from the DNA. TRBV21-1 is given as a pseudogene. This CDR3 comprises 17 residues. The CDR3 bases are TGTGCCAGCAGCAAAATATCCGGCGGGAGGGCCCCAGAGACCCAGTACTTC. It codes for CASSKISGGRAPETQYF.

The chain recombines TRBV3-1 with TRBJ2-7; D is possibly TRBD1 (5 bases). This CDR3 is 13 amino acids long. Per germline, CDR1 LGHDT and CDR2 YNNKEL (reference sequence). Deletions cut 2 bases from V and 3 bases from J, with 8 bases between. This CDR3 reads CASSQMTDYEQYF. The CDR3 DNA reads TGTGCCAGCAGCCAAATGACAGACTACGAGCAGTACTTC.

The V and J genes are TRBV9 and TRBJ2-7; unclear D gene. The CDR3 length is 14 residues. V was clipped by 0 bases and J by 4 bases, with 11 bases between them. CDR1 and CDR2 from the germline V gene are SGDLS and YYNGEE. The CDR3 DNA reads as TGTGCCAGCAGCGTAGGAGGTTTCGGGTACGAGCAGTACTTC. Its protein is CASSVGGFGYEQYF.

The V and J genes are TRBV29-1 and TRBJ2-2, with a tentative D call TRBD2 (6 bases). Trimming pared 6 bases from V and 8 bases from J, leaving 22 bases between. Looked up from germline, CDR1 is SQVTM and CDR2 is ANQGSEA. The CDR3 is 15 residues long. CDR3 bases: TGCAGCGTGAGGATCGGGGGTGGGGTATCGGGGGAGCTGTTTTTT. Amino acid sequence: CSVRIGGGVSGELFF.

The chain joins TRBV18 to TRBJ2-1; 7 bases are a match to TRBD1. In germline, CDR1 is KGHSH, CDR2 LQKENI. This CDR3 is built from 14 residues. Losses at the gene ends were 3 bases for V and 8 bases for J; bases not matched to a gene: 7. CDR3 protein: CASSPAQGVDEQFF. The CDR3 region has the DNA TGTGCCAGCTCACCGGCTCAGGGGGTGGATGAGCAGTTCTTC.

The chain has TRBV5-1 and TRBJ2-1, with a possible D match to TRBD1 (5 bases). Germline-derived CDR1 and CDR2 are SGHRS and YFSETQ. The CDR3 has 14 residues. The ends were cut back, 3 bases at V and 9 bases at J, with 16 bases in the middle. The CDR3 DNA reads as TGCGCCAGCAGCTCTTCCGCCATTCAGGGTGAGCAGTTCTTC. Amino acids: CASSSSAIQGEQFF.

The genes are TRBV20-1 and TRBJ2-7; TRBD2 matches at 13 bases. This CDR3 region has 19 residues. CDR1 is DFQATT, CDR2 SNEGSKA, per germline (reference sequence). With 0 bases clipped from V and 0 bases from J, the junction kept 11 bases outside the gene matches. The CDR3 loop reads CSARDSRLAGGSNSYEQYF. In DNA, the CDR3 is TGCAGTGCTAGAGATTCGAGACTAGCGGGAGGTTCCAACTCCTACGAGCAGTACTTC.

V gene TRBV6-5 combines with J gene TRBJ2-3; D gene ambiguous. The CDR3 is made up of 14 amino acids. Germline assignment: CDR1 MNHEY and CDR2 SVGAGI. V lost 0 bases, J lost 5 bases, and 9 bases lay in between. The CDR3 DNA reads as TGTGCCAGCAGTTACTCGAATTCCGGAGATACGCAGTATTTT. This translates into CASSYSNSGDTQYF.

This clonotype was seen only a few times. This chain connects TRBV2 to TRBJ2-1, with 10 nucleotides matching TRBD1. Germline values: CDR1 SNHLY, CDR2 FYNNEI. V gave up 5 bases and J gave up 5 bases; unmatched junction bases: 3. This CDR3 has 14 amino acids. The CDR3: CASSRTGGNNEQFF. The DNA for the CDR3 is TGTGCCAGCAGTCGGACAGGGGGAAACAATGAGCAGTTCTTC.